These 9 T cell receptor beta chains originate from one sample sequenced in a study of tumor-infiltrating lymphocytes in primary liver carcinoma. The authors made TCR beta cDNA from 500 ng total RNA with a constant-region primer. ARM-PCR was slightly modified, and three nested multiplex PCR rounds with it gave rise to the TCR beta libraries. Primers for the first two PCR rounds were TRBV1-TRBV30 forward primers and a C-beta reverse primer (around 10 cycles per round). Via MiXCR, TCRdb re-called the multiplex PCR reads, giving one row per CDR3 protein. The profile shows approximately 88,000 distinct CDR3 sequences, around 68% of them singletons. From unsorted bulk tissue weighing about 17-30 mg, DNA and RNA were co-extracted. The sample was tumor-adjacent normal liver tissue. The origin of the receptors is a man between 40 and 49 years old with primary liver carcinoma and hepatitis B virus infection.

The V and J genes are TRBV29-1 and TRBJ1-1; no definite D call. CDR3 length: 13 amino acids. The germline CDR1 and CDR2 sequences are SQVTM and ANQGSEA. V lost 5 bases and J 3 bases, leaving 13 bases between the germline ends. CDR3 sequence: CSVSLQSHTEAFF. The CDR3 DNA reads TGCAGCGTTTCACTACAGAGTCACACTGAAGCTTTCTTT.

The chain has TRBV5-1 and TRBJ2-7; TRBD2 matches 8 bases. The germline gives CDR1 SGHRS, CDR2 YFSETQ. The junction had 9 bases not matched to a gene; V was cut back by 4 bases and J by 3 bases. The CDR3 totals 15 residues. The CDR3 here is CASSMGGSGIYEQYF. The CDR3 DNA is TGCGCCAGCAGCATGGGGGGTAGCGGGATCTACGAGCAGTACTTC.

As to this clonotype: At one end, the junction sequence differs from germline, possibly due to a read error. The rearrangement links TRBV6-5 to TRBJ1-4; possible D gene TRBD1, 5 bases. CDR3 size: 15 residues. Germline values: CDR1 MNHEY, CDR2 SVGAGI. The CDR3 DNA reads as TGTGCCAGCAGGATACAGATCAGGGTGGGTGAAAAATTGTTTTTT. It yields the protein CASRIQIRVGEKLFF.

This clonotype came up many times. The CDR3 DNA reads as TGTGCCAGCAGTGAAACAGGGATGAACACTGAAGCTTTCTTT. It is translated as CASSETGMNTEAFF. The rearrangement joins TRBV6-1 to TRBJ1-1, with D perhaps TRBD1 (6 bases). Germline CDR1 reads MNHNS; CDR2 reads SASEGT. V was trimmed by 2 bases and J by 0 bases, leaving 7 bases between them. The CDR3 consists of 14 residues.

Comments on this clonotype: A much more abundant neighbour one base away suggests this may be a read error. The chain uses TRBV10-2 and TRBJ2-3; 13 nucleotides agree with TRBD2. Looked up from germline, CDR1 is WSHSY and CDR2 is SAAADI. J gave up 2 bases and V 7 bases, and 12 bases lay outside the gene matches. This CDR3 comprises 18 residues. As DNA, the CDR3 is TGCGCCAGCACCGGGACTAGCGGGACCCTAATACCCACAGATACGCAGTATTTT. This encodes CASTGTSGTLIPTDTQYF.

Regarding this clonotype: It is likely a read error, because the conserved phenylalanine at the end of the CDR3 is missing. The rearrangement joins TRBV11-3 to TRBJ2-3; no firm D call. V was trimmed by 6 bases and J by 4 bases, leaving 8 bases between them. The CDR3 spans 12 residues. Germline V gene sequence: CDR1 SGHNT, CDR2 YENEEA. The CDR3, as DNA: TGTGCCAGCAGTGTAGACTCAGATACGCAGTATTAT. Translating gives CASSVDSDTQYY.

This clonotype was observed at least ten times. The CDR3 sequence is CASTRDRGLWEQYF. The CDR3 DNA is TGTGCCAGCACCCGGGACAGGGGGCTTTGGGAGCAGTACTTC. The chain couples TRBV6-6 to TRBJ2-7; 12 bases align to TRBD1. Trimming cost V 7 bases and J 7 bases; bases outside gene matches: 8. Germline V CDR1 and CDR2: MNHNY, SVGAGI (reference sequence). This CDR3 spans 14 amino acids.

A remark on this clonotype: A read error may produce the germline difference seen at one junction end. The chain combines TRBV7-9 with TRBJ1-1, with D uncertain. Germline V gene lookup returns CDR1 SEHNR and CDR2 FQNEAQ (reference sequence). This CDR3 is built from 14 residues. This CDR3 reads CASSPSWRETETFF. In nucleotides, the CDR3 is TGTGCCAGCAGCCCCTCTTGGAGGGAGACTGAAACTTTCTTT.

The sample holds a few counts of this clonotype. A much larger clone is a single base away; this may be a read error. The gene calls are TRBV6-5 and TRBJ1-2; no reliable D call. The germline gives CDR1 MNHEY, CDR2 SVGAGI. This CDR3 is built from 13 residues. The CDR3 loop reads CASRLAANCGYTF. CDR3 sequence (DNA): TGTGCCAGCAGACTAGCGGCTAACTGTGGCTACACCTTC.